This TCR beta chain was documented in a study of shared clonotypes between healthy human individuals. Findings of the study overall: Clonotypes shared by all four donors outscored non-shared clonotypes in generation probability. Among the subsets, naive ones generally showed larger estimated richness than memory ones.

The CDR3 length is 17 residues. Germline values: CDR1 KGHSH, CDR2 LQKENI. The repertoire was sequenced with immunoSEQ multiplex PCR; TCRdb's copy has only in-frame clones and lacks some. The table has 230,000 or so clones, approximately 65% seen once. To note about this clone: Its antigen remains unknown. A read error may account for a junction end that differs from germline.

Sequenced material: memory CD4+ T cells sorted from blood. Subset here: CD45RA-negative fraction. This clonotype was obtained from a young man in good health. This chain links TRBV18 with TRBJ2-7, with TRBD1 matching 7 bases. The CDR3 DNA reads TGTGCCAGCTCACCACTAATCGGGGATACAGGGGACGGGCCGGTGAGCTTC. It encodes CASSPLIGDTGDGPVSF.